These 21 T cell receptor beta chains were sequenced from one sample in a study of PD-1 blockade in classical Hodgkin lymphoma. Every single patient, without exception, relapsed after autologous stem cell transplantation, and brentuximab vedotin exposure varied. Measured with immunoSEQ multiplex PCR; TCRdb has only the in-frame clones, and not every one. The sample holds about 97,000 clones, approximately 88% seen once. The sequenced sample was peripheral blood mononuclear cells (PBMCs), obtained at baseline. These receptor sequences come from a human donor with classical Hodgkin lymphoma.

This chain uses TRBV7-2 with TRBJ1-2; 7 bases agree with TRBD1. The CDR3 is 14 amino acids. Germline-derived CDR1 and CDR2 are SGHTA and FQGNSA. V shed 4 bases and J 4 bases; nucleotides not matched to a gene: 6. The CDR3, as DNA: TGTGCCAGCAGCTCCGGGACAGTCTTCTATGGCTACACCTTC. Protein: CASSSGTVFYGYTF. The entire variable domain, with the rest obtained from reference TRBV7-2 and TRBJ1-2, is as follows: GAGVSQSPSNKVTEKGKDVELRCDPISGHTALYWYRQSLGQGLEFLIYFQGNSAPDKSGLPSDRFSAERTGGSVSTLTIQRTQQEDSAVYLCASSSGTVFYGYTFGSGTRLTVV.

The chain is built from TRBV7-9 and TRBJ2-1; 9 nucleotides align to TRBD1. The J segment lost 8 bases and the V segment lost 4 bases, leaving 9 bases of the junction unmatched. The CDR3 is 15 residues long. CDR1 is SEHNR, CDR2 FQNEAQ, per germline (reference sequence). This chain's CDR3 is CASSSDRGSLDEQFF. The CDR3 DNA is TGTGCCAGCAGCTCGGACAGGGGCTCGCTGGATGAGCAGTTCTTC.

CDR3 bases: TGTGCCTGGAACCTGGGCCTGAGGGAGAAGTTCTTC. Protein product: CAWNLGLREKFF. V is TRBV30 and J is TRBJ2-1; a possible D gene is TRBD2 (5 bases). The CDR3 totals 12 residues. Germline V gene sequence: CDR1 GTSNPN, CDR2 SVGIG (reference sequence). Trimming removed 4 bases at V and 14 bases at J, with 18 bases between.

The chain recombines TRBV7-2 with TRBJ2-5; 10 positions match TRBD2. V lost 2 bases, J lost 5 bases, and 11 bases stayed unmatched. CDR1 and CDR2 (germline): SGHTA, FQGNSA. The length of the CDR3 is 17 residues. The CDR3 sequence is CASSLLGASGSRETQYF. In nucleotides, the CDR3 is TGTGCCAGCAGCTTACTTGGGGCTAGCGGGAGCCGGGAGACCCAGTACTTC.

The chain has TRBV11-2 and TRBJ2-7; the D call may be TRBD1 or TRBD2 (5 bases each). The V and J ends lost 0 bases and 0 bases respectively, with 15 bases between them. Germline V CDR1 and CDR2: SGHAT, FQNNGV. The CDR3 contains 17 residues. CDR3 protein: CASSLDFDSGPSYEQYF. CDR3 DNA: TGTGCCAGCAGCTTAGATTTCGACAGCGGACCCTCCTACGAGCAGTACTTC.

V is TRBV6-9 and J is TRBJ1-5; no reliable D call. Germline-derived CDR1 and CDR2 are MNHGY and SVAAGI. The length of the CDR3 is 15 residues. With 6 bases removed from V and 0 bases from J, the gap between germline ends came to 12 bases. This CDR3 reads CASRVRTDSNQPQHF. The CDR3 DNA sequence: TGTGCCAGCAGGGTGAGGACGGATAGCAATCAGCCCCAGCATTTT.

Only a few counts were recorded for this clone. V and J are TRBV10-2 and TRBJ2-3; D gene ambiguous. The V end lost 8 bases, the J end lost 4 bases, and 7 bases lay between the germline ends. CDR1 is WSHSY, CDR2 SAAADI, per germline. The CDR3 totals 11 residues. This chain's CDR3 is CASGVADTQYF. The CDR3 DNA follows: TGCGCCAGCGGAGTCGCAGATACGCAGTATTTT.

V and J are TRBV2 and TRBJ1-2, with 7 bases aligning to TRBD1. The length of the CDR3 is 13 residues. Losses at the gene ends were 6 bases for V and 6 bases for J; bases not matched to a gene: 7. The germline gives CDR1 SNHLY, CDR2 FYNNEI. CDR3 DNA: TGTGCCAGCAGGCTACAGGGGTACGATGGCTACACCTTC. Translation gives CASRLQGYDGYTF.

This clone has just a few counts. This sample includes further DNA sequences coding for the same CDR3. The V call is TRBV28, the J call TRBJ2-7; D gene unclear. The V and J ends lost 6 bases and 1 base respectively, with 7 bases between them. The CDR3 runs to 12 residues. Germline assignment: CDR1 MDHEN and CDR2 SYDVKM. Written as DNA, the CDR3 is TGTGCCAGCAGCCCCTGGTCCTACGAGCAGTACTTC. The encoded protein is CASSPWSYEQYF.

This clone was seen more than once but under ten times. Other DNA sequences in the same sample also yield this CDR3. This sequence joins TRBV7-9 and TRBJ1-5; tentative D call: TRBD1 (5 bases). The CDR3 is made up of 12 amino acids. Germline-derived CDR1 and CDR2 are SEHNR and FQNEAQ (reference sequence). Trimming left V 4 bases short and J 11 bases short, with 12 bases between. The CDR3 reads CASSSSQGAQHF. In nucleotides, the CDR3 is TGTGCCAGCAGCTCGTCCCAGGGAGCCCAGCATTTT. The full variable domain, its missing parts supplied by reference TRBV7-9 and TRBJ1-5, is DTGVSQNPRHKITKRGQNVTFRCDPISEHNRLYWYRQTLGQGPEFLTYFQNEAQLEKSRLLSDRFSAERPKGSFSTLEIQRTEQGDSAMYLCASSSSQGAQHFGDGTRLSIL.

V usage is TRBV5-1 and J usage is TRBJ2-5, with 12 bases matching TRBD2. The tail of the sequence fits TRBJ2-7 better, so the J call may be wrong. The CDR3 has 17 amino acids. Germline V gives CDR1 SGHRS, CDR2 YFSETQ. The DNA of the CDR3 is TGCGCCAGCAGCTTGGGGACTAGCGGGACCCCCTCCTACGAGCAGTACTTC. Its translation: CASSLGTSGTPSYEQYF.

The rearrangement links TRBV30 to TRBJ2-7; D not certain. The length of the CDR3 is 14 residues. Germline V gene data show CDR1 as GTSNPN and CDR2 as SVGIG (reference sequence). Deletions cut 4 bases from V and 2 bases from J, with 15 bases between. The CDR3 is CAWTPLSKPYEQYF. DNA for the CDR3: TGTGCCTGGACCCCACTTAGCAAACCCTACGAGCAGTACTTC.

V usage is TRBV6-5 and J usage is TRBJ2-7, with D maybe TRBD2 (5 bases). This CDR3 is 11 amino acids long. Germline CDR1 is MNHEY and CDR2 is SVGAGI. V was shortened by 7 bases and J by 5 bases, with 9 bases between the two germline ends. The CDR3 DNA reads TGTGCCAGCACCGCCGGGGACGAGCAGTACTTC. Translation: CASTAGDEQYF.

This clone was picked up one time. The chain has TRBV5-4 and TRBJ2-1; 7 bases map to TRBD1. The germline V gene encodes CDR1 SGHNT and CDR2 YYREEE (reference sequence). V gave up 5 bases and J gave up 7 bases; unmatched junction bases: 12. The length of the CDR3 is 15 residues. The CDR3 region is CASSPTGTELNEQFF. Written as DNA, the CDR3 is TGTGCCAGCAGTCCGACCGGGACAGAGCTTAATGAGCAGTTCTTC.

This clone was counted once. The chain has TRBV7-2 and TRBJ1-5, with D perhaps matching TRBD1 (6 bases). Germline CDR1 SGHTA, CDR2 FQGNSA. V was cut by 1 base and J by 8 bases, with 18 bases left in between. The CDR3 runs 16 residues. The CDR3 nucleotides read TGTGCCAGCAGCTTAGAGGGGGTCGGGGGGCGGGAGCCCCAGCATTTT. Translating gives CASSLEGVGGREPQHF.

J is TRBJ1-5 and V is TRBV2, with a tentative D call TRBD1 (6 bases). V was trimmed by 5 bases and J by 2 bases, leaving 13 bases between them. Germline V gene data show CDR1 as SNHLY and CDR2 as FYNNEI. The CDR3 contains 15 residues. The DNA of the CDR3 is TGTGCCAGCAGTACACAGGGAGTCGGCAATCAGCCCCAGCATTTT. Encoded protein: CASSTQGVGNQPQHF.

This rearrangement joins TRBV5-4 to TRBJ2-3; tentative D call: TRBD1 (5 bases). V lost 4 bases to trimming and J lost 2 bases, with 8 bases between them. The CDR3 sequence is 13 residues long. In germline, CDR1 is SGHNT, CDR2 YYREEE (reference sequence). The CDR3 DNA reads TGTGCCAGCAGCCCCAGGGCCACAGATACGCAGTATTTT. It yields the protein CASSPRATDTQYF.

V gene TRBV7-8 combines with J gene TRBJ1-3, with 10 bases lining up with TRBD1. Germline V lookup: CDR1 SGHVS, CDR2 FQNEAQ. The CDR3 runs to 16 residues. J was trimmed by 2 bases and V by 5 bases; bases with no gene match: 6. CDR3 in DNA: TGTGCCAGCAGCCCATCCGGGACAGGGGCTGGAAACACCATATATTTT. This gives the protein CASSPSGTGAGNTIYF.

The rearrangement joins TRBV7-2 to TRBJ2-3; the D call may be TRBD1 or TRBD2 (5 bases each). V shed 2 bases and J shed 7 bases, with 13 bases lying between them. The CDR3 is 14 amino acids. Germline V lookup: CDR1 SGHTA, CDR2 FQGNSA. CDR3 in amino acids: CASSLQGTWNTQYF. The CDR3 DNA is TGTGCCAGCAGCTTACAAGGGACGTGGAATACGCAGTATTTT.

The chain recombines TRBV27 with TRBJ2-1, with TRBD2 identical over 11 bases. Germline V gives CDR1 MNHEY, CDR2 SMNVEV (reference sequence). Losses at the gene ends were 3 bases for V and 11 bases for J; bases not matched to a gene: 9. The CDR3 extends over 15 amino acids. CDR3 nucleotides: TGTGCCAGCAGTTTTGGGGCTAGCGGGAGGCGCAAGCAGTTCTTC. Protein product: CASSFGASGRRKQFF.

The chain couples TRBV30 to TRBJ2-5, with 8 bases lining up with TRBD1. The CDR3 spans 15 residues. CDR1 and CDR2 (germline): GTSNPN, SVGIG (reference sequence). The trim removed 5 bases at V and 0 bases at J, leaving 8 bases unmatched. The CDR3 is CAWATGQDYQETQYF. In nucleotides, the CDR3 is TGTGCCTGGGCTACGGGACAGGACTACCAAGAGACCCAGTACTTC.